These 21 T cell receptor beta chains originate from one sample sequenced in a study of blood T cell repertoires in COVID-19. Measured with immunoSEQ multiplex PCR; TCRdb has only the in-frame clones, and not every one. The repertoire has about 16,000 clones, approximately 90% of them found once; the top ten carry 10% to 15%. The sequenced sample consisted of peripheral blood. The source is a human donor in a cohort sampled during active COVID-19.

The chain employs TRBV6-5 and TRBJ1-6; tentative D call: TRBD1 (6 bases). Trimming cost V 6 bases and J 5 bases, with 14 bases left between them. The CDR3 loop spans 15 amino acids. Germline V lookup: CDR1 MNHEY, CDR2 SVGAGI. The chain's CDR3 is CASRRRTANNSPLHF. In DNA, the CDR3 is TGTGCCAGCAGGAGAAGGACAGCTAATAATTCACCCCTCCACTTT.

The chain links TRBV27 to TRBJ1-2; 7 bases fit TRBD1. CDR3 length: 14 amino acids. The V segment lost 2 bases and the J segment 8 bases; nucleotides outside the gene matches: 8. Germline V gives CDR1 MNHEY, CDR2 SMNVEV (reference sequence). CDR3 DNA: TGTGCCAGCAGTTTAGAGAGGGGGCTGTCGGGCTACACCTTC. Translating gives CASSLERGLSGYTF.

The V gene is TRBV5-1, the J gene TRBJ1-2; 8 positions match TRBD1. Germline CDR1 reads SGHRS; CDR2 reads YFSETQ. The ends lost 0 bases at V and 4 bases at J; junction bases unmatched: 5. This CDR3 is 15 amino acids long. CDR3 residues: CASSLVAGGGYGYTF. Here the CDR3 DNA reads TGCGCCAGCAGCTTGGTGGCAGGGGGCGGCTATGGCTACACCTTC. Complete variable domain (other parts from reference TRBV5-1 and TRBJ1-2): KAGVTQTPRYLIKTRGQQVTLSCSPISGHRSVSWYQQTPGQGLQFLFEYFSETQRNKGNFPGRFSGRQFSNSRSEMNVSTLELGDSALYLCASSLVAGGGYGYTFGSGTRLTVV.

As DNA, the CDR3 is TGTGCCAGCAGTTACATGGGGCGATGGGAGACCCAGTACTTC. This codes for CASSYMGRWETQYF. The chain joins TRBV6-5 to TRBJ2-5, with a weak D call TRBD1 (5 bases). Trimming removed 2 bases from V and 5 bases from J, with 12 bases in between. The V gene's germline CDR1 is MNHEY and CDR2 SVGAGI. The CDR3 is made up of 14 amino acids.

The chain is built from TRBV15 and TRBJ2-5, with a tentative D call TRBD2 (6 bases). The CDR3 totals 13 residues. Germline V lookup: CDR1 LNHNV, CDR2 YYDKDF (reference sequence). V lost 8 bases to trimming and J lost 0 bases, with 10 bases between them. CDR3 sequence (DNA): TGTGCCACCGCATCGGGAGACCAAGAGACCCAGTACTTC. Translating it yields CATASGDQETQYF.

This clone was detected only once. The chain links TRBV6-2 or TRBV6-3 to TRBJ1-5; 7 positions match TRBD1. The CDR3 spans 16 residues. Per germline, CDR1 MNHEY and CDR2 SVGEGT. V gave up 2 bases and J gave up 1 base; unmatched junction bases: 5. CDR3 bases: TGTGCCAGCAGTTACAGACAGGGTGAGAGCAATCAGCCCCAGCATTTT. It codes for CASSYRQGESNQPQHF.

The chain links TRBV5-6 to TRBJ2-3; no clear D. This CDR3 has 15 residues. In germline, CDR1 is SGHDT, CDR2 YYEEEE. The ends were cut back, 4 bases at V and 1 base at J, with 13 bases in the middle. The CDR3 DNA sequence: TGTGCCAGCAGCCCACTTGGCGGCGGCACAGATACGCAGTATTTT. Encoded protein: CASSPLGGGTDTQYF.

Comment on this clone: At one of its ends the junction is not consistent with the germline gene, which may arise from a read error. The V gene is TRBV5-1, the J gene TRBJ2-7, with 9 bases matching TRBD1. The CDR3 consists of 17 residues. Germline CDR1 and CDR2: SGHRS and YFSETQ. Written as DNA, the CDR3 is TGCGCCACCAGCAAGGACTCCCCGGGACAGGGATCCTACGAGCAGTACTTC. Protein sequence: CATSKDSPGQGSYEQYF.

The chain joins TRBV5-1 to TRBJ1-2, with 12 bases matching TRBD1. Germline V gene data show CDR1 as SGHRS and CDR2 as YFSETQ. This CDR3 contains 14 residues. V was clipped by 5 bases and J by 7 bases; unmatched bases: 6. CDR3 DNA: TGCGCCAGCAGGACCGGGACAGGGGGCTCTGGCTACACCTTC. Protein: CASRTGTGGSGYTF.

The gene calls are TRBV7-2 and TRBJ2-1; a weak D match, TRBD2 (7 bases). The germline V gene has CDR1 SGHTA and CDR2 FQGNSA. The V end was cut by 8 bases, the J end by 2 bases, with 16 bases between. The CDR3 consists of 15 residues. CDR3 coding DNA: TGTGCCAGCCTTAGGGGGGGGGCTCCCTACAATGAGCAGTTCTTC. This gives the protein CASLRGGAPYNEQFF.

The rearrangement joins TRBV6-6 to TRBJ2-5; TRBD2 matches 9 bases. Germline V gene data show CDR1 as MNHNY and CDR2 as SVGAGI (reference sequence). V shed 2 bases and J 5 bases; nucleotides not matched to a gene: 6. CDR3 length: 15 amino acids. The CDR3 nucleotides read TGTGCCAGCAGTTACGGGCCTAGCGGGGAGGAGACCCAGTACTTC. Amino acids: CASSYGPSGEETQYF.

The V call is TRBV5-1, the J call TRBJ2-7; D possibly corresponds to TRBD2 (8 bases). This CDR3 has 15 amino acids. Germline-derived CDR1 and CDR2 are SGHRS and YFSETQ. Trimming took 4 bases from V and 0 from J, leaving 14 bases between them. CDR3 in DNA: TGCGCCAGCAGCGGGGACAGCGGGAGCTCCTACGAGCAGTACTTC. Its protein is CASSGDSGSSYEQYF.

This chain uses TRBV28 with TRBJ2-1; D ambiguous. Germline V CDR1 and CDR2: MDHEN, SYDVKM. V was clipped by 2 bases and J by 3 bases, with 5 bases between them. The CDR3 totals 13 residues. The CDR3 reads CASSLILYNEQFF. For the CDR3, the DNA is TGTGCCAGCAGTTTAATTCTCTACAATGAGCAGTTCTTC.

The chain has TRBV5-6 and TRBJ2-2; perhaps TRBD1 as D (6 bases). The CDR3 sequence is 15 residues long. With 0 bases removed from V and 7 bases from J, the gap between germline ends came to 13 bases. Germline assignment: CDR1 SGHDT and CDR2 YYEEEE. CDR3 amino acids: CASSLELAGVGELFF. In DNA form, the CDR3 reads TGTGCCAGCAGCTTGGAATTGGCAGGGGTCGGGGAGCTGTTTTTT.

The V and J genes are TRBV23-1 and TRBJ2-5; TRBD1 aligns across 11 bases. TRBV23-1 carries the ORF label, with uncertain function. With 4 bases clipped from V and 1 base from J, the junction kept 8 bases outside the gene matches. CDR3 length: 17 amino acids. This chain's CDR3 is CASSPLRDRGTQETQYF. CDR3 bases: TGCGCCAGCAGTCCCCTCCGGGACAGGGGGACCCAAGAGACCCAGTACTTC.

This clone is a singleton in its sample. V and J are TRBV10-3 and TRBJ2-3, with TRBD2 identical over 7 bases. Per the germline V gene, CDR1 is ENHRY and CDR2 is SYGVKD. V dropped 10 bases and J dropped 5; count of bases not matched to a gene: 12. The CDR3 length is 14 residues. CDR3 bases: TGTGCCACCGGGCGGGGGAGGTCAGGAGATACGCAGTATTTT. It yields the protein CATGRGRSGDTQYF.

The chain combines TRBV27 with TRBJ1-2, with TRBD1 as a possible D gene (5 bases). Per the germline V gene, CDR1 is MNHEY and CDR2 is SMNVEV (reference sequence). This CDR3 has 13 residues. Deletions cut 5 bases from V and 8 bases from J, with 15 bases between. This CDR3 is CASSPGPGGGYTF. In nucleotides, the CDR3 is TGTGCCAGCAGTCCGGGGCCGGGGGGAGGCTACACCTTC.

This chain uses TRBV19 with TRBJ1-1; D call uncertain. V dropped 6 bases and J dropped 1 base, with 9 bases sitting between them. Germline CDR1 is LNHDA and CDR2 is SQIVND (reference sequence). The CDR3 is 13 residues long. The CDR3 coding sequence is TGTGCCAGTAGATCACTGAGGAACACTGAAGCTTTCTTT. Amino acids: CASRSLRNTEAFF.

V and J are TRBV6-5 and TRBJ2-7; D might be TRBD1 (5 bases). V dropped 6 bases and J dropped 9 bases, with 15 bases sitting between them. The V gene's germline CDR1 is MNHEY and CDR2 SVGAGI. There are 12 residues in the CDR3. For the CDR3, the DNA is TGTGCCAGCAGCTCAGGGCTCCGGGTGCAGTACTTC. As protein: CASSSGLRVQYF.

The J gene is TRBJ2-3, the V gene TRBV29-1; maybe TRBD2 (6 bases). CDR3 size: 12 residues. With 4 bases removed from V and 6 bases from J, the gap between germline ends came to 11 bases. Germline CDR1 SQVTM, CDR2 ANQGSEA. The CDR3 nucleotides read TGCAGCGTTGTCCGGGGGACTGATACGCAGTATTTT. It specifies CSVVRGTDTQYF.

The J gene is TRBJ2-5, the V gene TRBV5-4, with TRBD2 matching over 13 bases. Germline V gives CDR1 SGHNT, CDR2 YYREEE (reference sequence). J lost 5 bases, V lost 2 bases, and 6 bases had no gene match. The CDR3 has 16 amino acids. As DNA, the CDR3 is TGTGCCAGCAGCTTCCCCGGACTAGCGGGGGTTGAGACCCAGTACTTC. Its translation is CASSFPGLAGVETQYF.